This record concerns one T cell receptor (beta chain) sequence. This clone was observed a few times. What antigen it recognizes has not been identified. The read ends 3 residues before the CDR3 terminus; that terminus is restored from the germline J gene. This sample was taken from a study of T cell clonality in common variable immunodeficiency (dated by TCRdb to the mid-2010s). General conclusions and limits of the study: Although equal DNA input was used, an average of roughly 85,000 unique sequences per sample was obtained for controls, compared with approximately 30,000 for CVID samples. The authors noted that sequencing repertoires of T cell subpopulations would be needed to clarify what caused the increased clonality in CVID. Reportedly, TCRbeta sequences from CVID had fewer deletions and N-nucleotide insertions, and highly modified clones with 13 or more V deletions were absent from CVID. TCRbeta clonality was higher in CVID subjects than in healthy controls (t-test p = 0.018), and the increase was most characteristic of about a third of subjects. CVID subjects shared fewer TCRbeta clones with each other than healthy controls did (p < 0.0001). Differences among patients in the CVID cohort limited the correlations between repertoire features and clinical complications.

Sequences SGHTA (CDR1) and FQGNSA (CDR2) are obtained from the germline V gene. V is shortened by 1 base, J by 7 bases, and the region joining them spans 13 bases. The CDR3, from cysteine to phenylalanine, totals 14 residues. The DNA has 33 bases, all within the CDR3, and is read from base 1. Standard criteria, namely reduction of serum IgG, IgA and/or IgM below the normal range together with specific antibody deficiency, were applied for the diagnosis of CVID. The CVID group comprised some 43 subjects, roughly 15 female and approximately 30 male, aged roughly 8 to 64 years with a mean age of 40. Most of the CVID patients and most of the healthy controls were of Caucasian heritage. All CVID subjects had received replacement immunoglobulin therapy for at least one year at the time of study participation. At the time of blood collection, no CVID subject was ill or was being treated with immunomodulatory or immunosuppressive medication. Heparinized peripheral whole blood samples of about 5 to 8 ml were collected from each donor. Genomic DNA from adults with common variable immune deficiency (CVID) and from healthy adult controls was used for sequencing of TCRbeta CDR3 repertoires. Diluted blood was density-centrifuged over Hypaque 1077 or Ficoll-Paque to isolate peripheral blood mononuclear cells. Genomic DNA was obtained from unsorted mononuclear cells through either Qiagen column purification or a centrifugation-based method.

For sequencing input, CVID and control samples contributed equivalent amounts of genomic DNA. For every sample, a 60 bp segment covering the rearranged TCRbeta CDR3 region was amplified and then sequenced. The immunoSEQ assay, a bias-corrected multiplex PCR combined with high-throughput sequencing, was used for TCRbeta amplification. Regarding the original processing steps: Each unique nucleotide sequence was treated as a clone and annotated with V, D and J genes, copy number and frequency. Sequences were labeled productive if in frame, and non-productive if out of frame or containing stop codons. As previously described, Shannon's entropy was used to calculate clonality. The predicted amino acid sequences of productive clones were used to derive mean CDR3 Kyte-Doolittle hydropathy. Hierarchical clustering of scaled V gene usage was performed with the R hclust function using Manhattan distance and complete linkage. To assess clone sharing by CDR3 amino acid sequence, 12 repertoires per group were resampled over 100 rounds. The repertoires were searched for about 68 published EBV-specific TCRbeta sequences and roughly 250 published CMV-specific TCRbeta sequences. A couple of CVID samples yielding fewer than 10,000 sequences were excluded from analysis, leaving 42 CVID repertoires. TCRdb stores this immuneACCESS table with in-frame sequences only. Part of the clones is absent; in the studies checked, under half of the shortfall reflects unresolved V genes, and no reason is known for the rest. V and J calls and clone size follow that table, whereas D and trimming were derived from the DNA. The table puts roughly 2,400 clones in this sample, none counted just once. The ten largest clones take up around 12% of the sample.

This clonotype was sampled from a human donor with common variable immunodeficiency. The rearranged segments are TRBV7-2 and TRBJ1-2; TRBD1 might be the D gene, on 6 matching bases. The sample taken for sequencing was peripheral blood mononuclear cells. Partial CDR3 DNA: TGTGCCAGCAGCTTAGATCAGGGGATTGGTGGC. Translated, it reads CASSLDQGIGG. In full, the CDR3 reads CASSLDQGIGGYTF.